The sequence of this T cell receptor beta chain was determined in a study of T cell changes during pregnancy in multiple sclerosis. Sequenced by immunoSEQ multiplex PCR; TCRdb stores in-frame clones only, minus some. The data hold around 50,000 clones, with around 90% observed a single time. CDR3 length: 15 amino acids. V lost 2 bases and J 6 bases, leaving 14 bases between the germline ends. The germline gives CDR1 MDHEN, CDR2 SYDVKM. The sequencing here drew on CD4+ T cells from peripheral blood mononuclear cells, taken after pregnancy. The chain has TRBV28 and TRBJ2-1; D uncertain. This TCR came from a female donor in good health, enrolled as a control in a pregnancy study. CDR3 nucleotides: TGTGCCAGCAGTTTAGAACTACTCACGGGCAATGAGCAGTTCTTC. It is translated as CASSLELLTGNEQFF.